The 2 T cell receptor beta chains listed next were all sequenced from one sample in a study of blood T cell repertoires in COVID-19. TCRdb's copy holds only in-frame clones and misses some; the assay was immunoSEQ multiplex PCR. This sample has some 120,000 clones, with roughly 81% found just once. The specimen sequenced was peripheral blood. These receptors were taken from a human donor in a cohort sampled during active COVID-19.

This clone appeared once. The rearrangement uses TRBV5-1 and TRBJ2-7, with a possible D match to TRBD1 (6 bases). This CDR3 has 16 amino acids. Trimming took off 4 bases at V and 1 base at J, with 18 bases between the two ends. In germline, CDR1 is SGHRS, CDR2 YFSETQ. CDR3 residues: CASSSEPGHISYEQYF. The CDR3 region has the DNA TGCGCCAGCAGCAGTGAACCGGGACATATATCCTACGAGCAGTACTTC.

The chain uses TRBV11-2 and TRBJ1-2, with TRBD1 matching over 8 bases. The CDR3 runs 15 residues. V lost 5 bases and J lost 2; bases outside the gene matches: 7. Germline-derived CDR1 and CDR2 are SGHAT and FQNNGV. CDR3 in amino acids: CASSPRTGQNYGYTF. The CDR3 coding sequence is TGTGCCAGCAGCCCAAGGACAGGGCAAAACTATGGCTACACCTTC.